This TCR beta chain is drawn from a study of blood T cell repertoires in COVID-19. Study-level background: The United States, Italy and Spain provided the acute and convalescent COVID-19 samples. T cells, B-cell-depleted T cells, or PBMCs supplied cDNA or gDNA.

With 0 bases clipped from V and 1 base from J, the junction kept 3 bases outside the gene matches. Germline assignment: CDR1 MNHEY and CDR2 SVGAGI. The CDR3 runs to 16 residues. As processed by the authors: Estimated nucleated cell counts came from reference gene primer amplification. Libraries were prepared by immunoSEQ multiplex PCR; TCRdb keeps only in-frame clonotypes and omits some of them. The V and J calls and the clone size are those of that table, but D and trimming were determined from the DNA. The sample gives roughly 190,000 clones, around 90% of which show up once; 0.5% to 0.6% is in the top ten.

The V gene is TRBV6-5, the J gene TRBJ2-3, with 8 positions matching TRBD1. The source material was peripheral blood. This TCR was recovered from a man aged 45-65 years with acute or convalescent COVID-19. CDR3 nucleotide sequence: TGTGCCAGCAGTTACTCGAGGGGACAGGGCACAGATACGCAGTATTTT. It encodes CASSYSRGQGTDTQYF.